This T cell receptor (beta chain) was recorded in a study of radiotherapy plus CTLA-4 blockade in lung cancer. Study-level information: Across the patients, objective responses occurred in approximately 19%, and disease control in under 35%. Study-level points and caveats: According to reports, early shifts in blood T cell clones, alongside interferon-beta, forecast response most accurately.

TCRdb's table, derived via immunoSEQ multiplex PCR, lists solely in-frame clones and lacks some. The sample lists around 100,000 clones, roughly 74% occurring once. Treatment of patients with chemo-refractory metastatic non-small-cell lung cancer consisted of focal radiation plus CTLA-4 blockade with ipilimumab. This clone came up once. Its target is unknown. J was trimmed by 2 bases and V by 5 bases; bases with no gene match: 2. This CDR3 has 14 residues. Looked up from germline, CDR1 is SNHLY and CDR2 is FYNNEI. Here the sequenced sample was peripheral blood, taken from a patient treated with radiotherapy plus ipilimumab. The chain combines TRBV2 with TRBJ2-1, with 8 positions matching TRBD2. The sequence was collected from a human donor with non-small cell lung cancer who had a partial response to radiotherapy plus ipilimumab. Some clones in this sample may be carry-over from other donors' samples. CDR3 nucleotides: TGTGCCAGCAGTCCGCGGGGGGCCTACAATGAGCAGTTCTTC. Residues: CASSPRGAYNEQFF.